The sequence of this T cell receptor beta chain was determined in a study of graft-versus-host responses after intestinal transplantation. V shed 2 bases and J 5 bases; nucleotides not matched to a gene: 4. CDR1 is LNHDA, CDR2 SQIVND, per germline (reference sequence). The CDR3 contains 16 residues. Produced via immunoSEQ multiplex PCR; TCRdb's table is partial and in-frame only. Of 62,000 or so clones detected, 70% to 90% appear once; the ten largest clones hold roughly 1.7%. The receptor's source is a human patient who received an intestinal transplant, so some T cells may come from the graft donor. This material consisted of PBMCs, taken 26 days after transplant. The rearrangement links TRBV19 to TRBJ2-2; 11 bases fit TRBD2. The DNA for the CDR3 is TGTGCCAGTAGTATATGGCTAGCGGGGGGAACCGGGGAGCTGTTTTTT. This sequence encodes CASSIWLAGGTGELFF.